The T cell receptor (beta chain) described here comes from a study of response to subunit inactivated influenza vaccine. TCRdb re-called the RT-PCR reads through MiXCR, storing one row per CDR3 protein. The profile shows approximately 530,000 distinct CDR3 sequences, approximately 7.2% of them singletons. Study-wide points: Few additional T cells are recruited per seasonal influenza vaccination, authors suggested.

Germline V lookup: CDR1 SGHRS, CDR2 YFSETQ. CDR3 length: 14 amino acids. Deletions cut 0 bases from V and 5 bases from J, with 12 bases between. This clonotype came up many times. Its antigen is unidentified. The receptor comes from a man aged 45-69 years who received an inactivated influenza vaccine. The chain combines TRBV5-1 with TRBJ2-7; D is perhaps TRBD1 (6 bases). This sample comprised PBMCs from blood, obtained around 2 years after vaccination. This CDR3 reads CASSLGQGSNEQYF. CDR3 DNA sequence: TGCGCCAGCAGCTTGGGTCAGGGGTCCAACGAGCAGTACTTC.